This T cell receptor (beta chain) appears in the sequencing data of a study of blood T cells in healthy people across ages. Study-level results: Long-lived and aged donors differed, with more naive CD4+ cells and higher diversity in the long-lived. Estimates based on one million T cells were treated as lower bounds.

The germline gives CDR1 MNHEY, CDR2 SMNVEV (reference sequence). The length of the CDR3 is 16 residues. A J-beta primer mix and a sample-barcoded 5' primer were used in a second PCR of roughly 6 to 11 cycles. TCRdb reprocessed the 5' RACE reads via MiXCR and lists one record per CDR3 protein. The data contain about 1.6 million distinct CDR3 sequences, about 32% of them singletons. Approximately 10 milliliters was the volume of peripheral blood drawn from each donor. Total RNA was extracted at no less than 6 micrograms per sample. Remarks on this clonotype: Its antigen is not known.

J is TRBJ2-4 and V is TRBV27; no clear D. The better agreement between TRBJ2-7 and the DNA end casts doubt on the J call. Sequencing was performed on blood. The source of this sequence is a woman aged 25 to 39 in good health. The CDR3 protein is CASSLMAVTTPYEQYF. DNA for the CDR3: TGTGCCAGCAGTTTAATGGCGGTGACGACCCCCTACGAGCAGTACTTC.